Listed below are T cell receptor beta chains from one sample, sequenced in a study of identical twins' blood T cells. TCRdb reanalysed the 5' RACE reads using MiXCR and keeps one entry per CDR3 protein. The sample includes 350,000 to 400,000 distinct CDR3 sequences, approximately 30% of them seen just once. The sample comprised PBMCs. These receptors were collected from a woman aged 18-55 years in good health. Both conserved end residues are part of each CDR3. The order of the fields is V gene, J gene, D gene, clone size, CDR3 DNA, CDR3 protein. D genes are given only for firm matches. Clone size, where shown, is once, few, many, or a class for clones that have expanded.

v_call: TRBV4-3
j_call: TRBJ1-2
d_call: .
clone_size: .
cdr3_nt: TGCGCCAGCAGCCCGGACAGCTACAACTATGGCTACACCTTC
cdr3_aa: CASSPDSYNYGYTF

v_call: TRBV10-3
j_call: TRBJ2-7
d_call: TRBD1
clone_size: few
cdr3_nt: TGTGCCATCAGGAAACAGGGGGCCTCCTACGAGCAGTACTTC
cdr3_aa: CAIRKQGASYEQYF

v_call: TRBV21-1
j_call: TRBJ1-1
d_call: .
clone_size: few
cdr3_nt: TGTGCCAGCATCCATGCCGGGACTACCGAAGCTTTCTTT
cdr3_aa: CASIHAGTTEAFF

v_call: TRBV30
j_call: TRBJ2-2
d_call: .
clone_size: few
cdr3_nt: TGTGCCTGGAGTGTACTTGTGGCTAACACCGGGGAGCTGTTTTTT
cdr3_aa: CAWSVLVANTGELFF

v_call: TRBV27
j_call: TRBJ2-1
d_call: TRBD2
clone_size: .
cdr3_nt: TGTGCCAGCAGTCCGCCACGGACTAGCGGGTACAATGAGCAGTTCTTC
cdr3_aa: CASSPPRTSGYNEQFF

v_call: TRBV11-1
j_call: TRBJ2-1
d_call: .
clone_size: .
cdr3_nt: TGTGCCAGCGCCGAGTACAATGAGCAGTTCTTC
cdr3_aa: CASAEYNEQFF

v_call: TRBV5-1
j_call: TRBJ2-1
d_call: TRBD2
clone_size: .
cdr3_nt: TGCGCCAGCAGCCGGACTAGCGGGGTTGATGAGCAGTTCTTC
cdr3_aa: CASSRTSGVDEQFF

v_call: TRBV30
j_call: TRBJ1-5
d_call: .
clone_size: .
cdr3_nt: TGTGCCTGGAGCGCAGGTTGGCGGCAGCCCCAGCATTTT
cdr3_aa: CAWSAGWRQPQHF

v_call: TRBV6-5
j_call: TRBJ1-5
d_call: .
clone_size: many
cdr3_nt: TGTGCCAGCAGTGAAACAGGGAGGGATCAGCCCCAGCATTTT
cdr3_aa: CASSETGRDQPQHF

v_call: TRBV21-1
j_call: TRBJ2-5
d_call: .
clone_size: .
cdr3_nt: TGTGCCAGCAGCGGACGAACCTCACCCGGGACAGTAAAAGAGACCCAGTACTTC
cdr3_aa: CASSGRTSPGTVKETQYF

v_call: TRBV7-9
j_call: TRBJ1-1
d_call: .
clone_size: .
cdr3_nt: TGTGCCAGCACCTCGCAGGGGAACACTGAAGCTTTCTTT
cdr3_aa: CASTSQGNTEAFF

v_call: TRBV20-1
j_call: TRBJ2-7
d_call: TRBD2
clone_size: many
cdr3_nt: TGCAGTGCTAGAGCTAGCGGGACCCCCTACGAGCAGTACTTC
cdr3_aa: CSARASGTPYEQYF

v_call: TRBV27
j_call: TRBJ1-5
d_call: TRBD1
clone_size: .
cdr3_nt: TGTGCCAGCAGAACAGGCGGACAGGGAGGCAATCAGCCCCAGCATTTT
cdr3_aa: CASRTGGQGGNQPQHF

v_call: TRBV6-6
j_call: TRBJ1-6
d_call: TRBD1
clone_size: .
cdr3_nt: TGTACCAGCAGTTATGACAGGGTCAATTCACCCCTCCACTTT
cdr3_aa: CTSSYDRVNSPLHF

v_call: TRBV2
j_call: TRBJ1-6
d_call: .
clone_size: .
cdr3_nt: TGTGCCAGCCCCGGGACAAGAAATTCACCCCTCCACTTT
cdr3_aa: CASPGTRNSPLHF

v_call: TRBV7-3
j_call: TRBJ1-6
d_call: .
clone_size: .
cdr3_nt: TGTGCCAGCAGCTTAAGTTCCTCCGATTCACCCCTCCACTTT
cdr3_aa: CASSLSSSDSPLHF

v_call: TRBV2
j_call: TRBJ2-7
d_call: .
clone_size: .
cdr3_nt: TGTGCCAGCACACTTCAGGGCGAGCAGTACTTC
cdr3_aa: CASTLQGEQYF

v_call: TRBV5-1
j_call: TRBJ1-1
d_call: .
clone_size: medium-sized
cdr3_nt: TGCGCCAGCAGCTTCGGACAGAACACTGAAGCTTTCTTT
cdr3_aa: CASSFGQNTEAFF

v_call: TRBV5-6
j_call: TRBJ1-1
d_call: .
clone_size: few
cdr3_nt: TGTGCCAGCAGCCCCGGCATGGAGACTGAAGCTTTCTTT
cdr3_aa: CASSPGMETEAFF

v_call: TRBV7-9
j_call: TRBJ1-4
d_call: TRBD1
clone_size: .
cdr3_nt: TGTGCCAGCAGCTTAGTCATGTGGGCGACAGGGACGGAAATGGATGAAAAACTGTTTTTT
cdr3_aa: CASSLVMWATGTEMDEKLFF

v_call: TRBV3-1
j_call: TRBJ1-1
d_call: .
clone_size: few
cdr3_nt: TGTGCCAGCAGCCAAGGTCCCGAGAGTGAAGCTTTCTTT
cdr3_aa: CASSQGPESEAFF

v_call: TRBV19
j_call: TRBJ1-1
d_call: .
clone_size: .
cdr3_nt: TGTGCCAGTAGTATAGTTTCAGGGGCCACTGAAGCTTTCTTT
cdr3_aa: CASSIVSGATEAFF

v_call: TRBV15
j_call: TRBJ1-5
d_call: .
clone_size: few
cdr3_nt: TGTGCCACCAGCCCCCTACCTCAGGGTATGGGCAATCAGCCCCAGCATTTT
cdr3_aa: CATSPLPQGMGNQPQHF

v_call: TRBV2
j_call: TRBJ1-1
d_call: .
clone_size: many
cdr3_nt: TGTGCCAGCAGTGTCGGGCAAGGGGTCACTGAAGCTTTCTTT
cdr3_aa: CASSVGQGVTEAFF

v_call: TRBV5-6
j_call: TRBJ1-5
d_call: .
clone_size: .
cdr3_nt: TGTGCCAGCAGCCCGAGGGGTTTTAGTCAGCCCCAGCATTTT
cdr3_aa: CASSPRGFSQPQHF

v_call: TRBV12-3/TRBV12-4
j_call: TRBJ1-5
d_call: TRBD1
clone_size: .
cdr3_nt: TGTGCCAGCAGCGGGACAGGGGTCCAGCCCCAGCATTTT
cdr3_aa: CASSGTGVQPQHF